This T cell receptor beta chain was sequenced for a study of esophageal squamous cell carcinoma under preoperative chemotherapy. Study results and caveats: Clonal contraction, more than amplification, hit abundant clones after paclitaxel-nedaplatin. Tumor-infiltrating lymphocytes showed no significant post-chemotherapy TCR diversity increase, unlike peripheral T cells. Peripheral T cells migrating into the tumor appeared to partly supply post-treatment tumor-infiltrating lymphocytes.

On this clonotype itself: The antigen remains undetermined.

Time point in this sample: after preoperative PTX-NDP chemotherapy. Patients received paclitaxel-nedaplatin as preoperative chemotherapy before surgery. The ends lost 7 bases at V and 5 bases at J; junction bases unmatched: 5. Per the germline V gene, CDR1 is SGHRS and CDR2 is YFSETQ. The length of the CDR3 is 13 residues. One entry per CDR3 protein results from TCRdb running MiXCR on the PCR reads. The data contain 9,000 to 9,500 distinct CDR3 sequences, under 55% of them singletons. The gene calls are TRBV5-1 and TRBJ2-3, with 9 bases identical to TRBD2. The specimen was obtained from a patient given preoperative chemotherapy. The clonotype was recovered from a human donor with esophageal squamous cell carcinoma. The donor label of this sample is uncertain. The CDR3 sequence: CASAGGEEDTQYF. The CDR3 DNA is TGCGCCAGCGCGGGGGGGGAGGAAGATACGCAGTATTTT. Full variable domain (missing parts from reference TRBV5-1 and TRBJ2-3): KAGVTQTPRYLIKTRGQQVTLSCSPISGHRSVSWYQQTPGQGLQFLFEYFSETQRNKGNFPGRFSGRQFSNSRSEMNVSTLELGDSALYLCASAGGEEDTQYFGPGTRLTVL.